A selection of T cell receptor beta chains follows, all from one sample in a study of prognosis after radiotherapy for stage I lung cancer. TCRdb processed the multiplex PCR reads anew with MiXCR; each CDR3 protein has one entry. The sample shows more than 12,000 distinct CDR3 sequences, over 25% of them seen only once. The sample in question was PBMCs, obtained before or after stereotactic body radiation therapy (not recorded which). Every receptor here comes from a donor over 45 with non-small cell lung cancer. Each CDR3 is given with its conserved first and last residue. The D gene is left open where the match is weak. Part of the rows lack a size; the others show once, few, many or a class for expanded clones.

V: TRBV27; size: NA; J: TRBJ2-1; D: TRBD2; DNA: TGTGCCAGCAGTTTATGGAGGACTAGCGGGAGAACCTACAATGGGCGGTTCTTC; CDR3: CASSLWRTSGRTYNGRFF
V: TRBV25-1; size: many; J: TRBJ2-2; D: NA; DNA: TGTGCCAGCAGTGAAAGGCAGGGTGGCGGGGAGCTGTTTTTT; CDR3: CASSERQGGGELFF
V: TRBV7-8; size: many; J: TRBJ2-5; D: TRBD2; DNA: TGTGCCAGCAGCCGCATTCGGGCGGGAGAGGCCAAAGAGACCCAGTACTTC; CDR3: CASSRIRAGEAKETQYF
V: TRBV5-1; size: many; J: TRBJ2-5; D: NA; DNA: TGCGCCAGCAGCTTGTATGCAGAGACCCAGTACTTC; CDR3: CASSLYAETQYF
V: TRBV6-4; size: NA; J: TRBJ2-3; D: NA; DNA: TGTGCCAGCAGTATGTTTAGAGAGCGGGCGTCCTTAGATACGCAGTATTTT; CDR3: CASSMFRERASLDTQYF
V: TRBV6-1; size: many; J: TRBJ1-4; D: TRBD1; DNA: TGTGCCAGCAGTCAGAAAACAGGGGGTAAAGAAAAACTGTTTTTT; CDR3: CASSQKTGGKEKLFF
V: TRBV5-1; size: many; J: TRBJ2-5; D: TRBD1; DNA: TGCGCCAGCAGCCCCGGGACAGGGGCTGAGACCCAGTACTTC; CDR3: CASSPGTGAETQYF
V: TRBV2; size: NA; J: TRBJ2-3; D: NA; DNA: TGTGCCAGCCTGAATCCAGATACGCAGTATTTT; CDR3: CASLNPDTQYF
V: TRBV10-3; size: many; J: TRBJ1-1; D: NA; DNA: TGTGCCATCAGTGAGGGGGGTGGGAGGAACACTGAAGCTTTCTTT; CDR3: CAISEGGGRNTEAFF
V: TRBV6-1; size: NA; J: TRBJ1-3; D: NA; DNA: TGTGCCAGCAGCGGTTCGTTGGACTCCTCTGGAAACACCTTATATTTT; CDR3: CASSGSLDSSGNTLYF
V: TRBV5-6; size: NA; J: TRBJ2-3; D: NA; DNA: TGTGCCAGCAGAGCAAGGGGGAGAGGAGATACGCAGTATTTT; CDR3: CASRARGRGDTQYF
V: TRBV19; size: many; J: TRBJ1-1; D: NA; DNA: TGTGCCAGTAGTATTTGGGGGACCACTGAAGCTTTCTTT; CDR3: CASSIWGTTEAFF
V: TRBV10-2; size: many; J: TRBJ2-1; D: NA; DNA: TGCGCCAGCAGGGATGAGGGTTGGGGTGAGCAGTTCTTC; CDR3: CASRDEGWGEQFF
V: TRBV20-1; size: many; J: TRBJ1-5; D: TRBD1; DNA: TGCAGTGCTAGAGACCCGGGACAGGGGGATGGTCAGCCCCAGCATTTT; CDR3: CSARDPGQGDGQPQHF
V: TRBV28; size: NA; J: TRBJ1-2; D: NA; DNA: TGTGCCAGCAATGACAGAATAACGGGCTATGGCTACACCTTC; CDR3: CASNDRITGYGYTF
V: TRBV6-1; size: many; J: TRBJ1-5; D: NA; DNA: TGTGCCAGCAGTGGCAGCGGCCCCAATCAGCCCCAGCATTTT; CDR3: CASSGSGPNQPQHF
V: TRBV2; size: many; J: TRBJ2-1; D: TRBD2; DNA: TGTGCCAGCCGACGGGAGGCGGGACCCAATGAGCAGTTCTTC; CDR3: CASRREAGPNEQFF
V: TRBV7-7; size: NA; J: TRBJ2-5; D: NA; DNA: TGTGCTAGCAGCTTATGGGGGGAGACCCAGTACTTC; CDR3: CASSLWGETQYF
V: TRBV9; size: medium-sized; J: TRBJ2-1; D: TRBD2; DNA: TGTGCCAGCAGCGTTACTAGCGGGATCGTCAATGAGCAGTTCTTC; CDR3: CASSVTSGIVNEQFF
V: TRBV5-1; size: many; J: TRBJ2-1; D: TRBD2; DNA: TGCGCCAGCAAACTAGCGGGGTACAATGAGCAGTTCTTC; CDR3: CASKLAGYNEQFF
V: TRBV28; size: NA; J: TRBJ2-1; D: NA; DNA: TGTGCCAGCAGTTTATGCACAGTGCCTGAGCAGTTCTTC; CDR3: CASSLCTVPEQFF
V: TRBV28; size: NA; J: TRBJ1-5; D: NA; DNA: TGTGCCAGCAGTTTACTCCGTTGGCCCCAGCATTTT; CDR3: CASSLLRWPQHF
V: TRBV27; size: many; J: TRBJ2-2; D: NA; DNA: TGTGCCAGCAGTGTATGGGGTGGTCGCGGGGAGCTGTTTTTT; CDR3: CASSVWGGRGELFF
V: TRBV20-1; size: many; J: TRBJ2-7; D: NA; DNA: TGCAGTGCTATGGACACGACCTACGAGCAGTACTTC; CDR3: CSAMDTTYEQYF
V: TRBV7-3; size: NA; J: TRBJ1-6; D: TRBD1; DNA: TGTGCCAGCAGCCGGACAGGGTATAATCCACCCCTCCACTTT; CDR3: CASSRTGYNPPLHF
V: TRBV29-1; size: many; J: TRBJ2-3; D: NA; DNA: TGCAGCTCGAGGATCAGTCACGATACGCAGTATTTT; CDR3: CSSRISHDTQYF
V: TRBV9; size: NA; J: TRBJ2-1; D: NA; DNA: TGTGCCAGCAGCTTGATACATAACTCCTACAATGAGCAGTTCTTC; CDR3: CASSLIHNSYNEQFF
V: TRBV10-3; size: many; J: TRBJ2-5; D: NA; DNA: TGTGCCATCAGACAGGACCGCATCCAAGAGACCCAGTACTTC; CDR3: CAIRQDRIQETQYF
V: TRBV24-1; size: NA; J: TRBJ2-1; D: NA; DNA: TGTGCCACCAGTGACCTCGGACTATCGGCACCTTCCTACAATGAGCAGTTCTTC; CDR3: CATSDLGLSAPSYNEQFF
V: TRBV7-2; size: NA; J: TRBJ2-7; D: NA; DNA: TGTGCCAGCATCCCCAATGTAGCGAGAGGTAATTGGCAGTACTTC; CDR3: CASIPNVARGNWQYF
V: TRBV5-1; size: many; J: TRBJ2-6; D: NA; DNA: TGCGCCAGCAGCCCCCAGGGCTCAGGGCTCGGGGCCAACGTCCTGACTTTC; CDR3: CASSPQGSGLGANVLTF
V: TRBV18; size: many; J: TRBJ2-3; D: NA; DNA: TGTGCCAGCTCACCGGCAAAGGCAGATACGCAGTATTTT; CDR3: CASSPAKADTQYF
V: TRBV6-1; size: many; J: TRBJ1-1; D: NA; DNA: TGTGCCAGCAGTGCTTGGGGGAGGGTTGGGTTTTTTCCTCCTGAAGCTTTCTTT; CDR3: CASSAWGRVGFFPPEAFF
V: TRBV7-8; size: NA; J: TRBJ2-1; D: NA; DNA: TGTGCCAGCAGTAGACCGGGACACAATGAGCAGTTCTTC; CDR3: CASSRPGHNEQFF